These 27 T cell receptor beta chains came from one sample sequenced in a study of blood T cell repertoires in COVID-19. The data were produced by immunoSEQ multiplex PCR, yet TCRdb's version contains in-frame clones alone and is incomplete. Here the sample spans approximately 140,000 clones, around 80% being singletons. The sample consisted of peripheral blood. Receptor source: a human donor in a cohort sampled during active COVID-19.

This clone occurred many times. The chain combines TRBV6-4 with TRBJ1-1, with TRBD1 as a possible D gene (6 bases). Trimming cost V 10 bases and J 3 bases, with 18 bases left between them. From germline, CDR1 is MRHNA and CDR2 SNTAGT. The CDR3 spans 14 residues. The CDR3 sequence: CATARTAEDTEAFF. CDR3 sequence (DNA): TGTGCCACCGCGAGGACAGCGGAGGACACTGAAGCTTTCTTT.

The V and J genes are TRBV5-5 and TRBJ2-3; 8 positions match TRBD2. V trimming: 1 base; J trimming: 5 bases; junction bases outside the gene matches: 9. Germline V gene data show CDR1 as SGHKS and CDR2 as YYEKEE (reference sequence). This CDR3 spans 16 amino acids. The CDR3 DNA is TGTGCCAGCAGCTTGCTTGGCGGGGGGCAGGGAGATACGCAGTATTTT. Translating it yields CASSLLGGGQGDTQYF. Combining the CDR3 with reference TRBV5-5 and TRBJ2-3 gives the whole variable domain DAGVTQSPTHLIKTRGQQVTLRCSPISGHKSVSWYQQVLGQGPQFIFQYYEKEERGRGNFPDRFSARQFPNYSSELNVNALLLGDSALYLCASSLLGGGQGDTQYFGPGTRLTVL.

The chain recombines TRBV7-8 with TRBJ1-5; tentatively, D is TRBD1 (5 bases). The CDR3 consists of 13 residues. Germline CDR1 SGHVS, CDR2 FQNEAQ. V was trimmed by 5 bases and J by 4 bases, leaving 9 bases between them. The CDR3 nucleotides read TGTGCCAGCAGCAAAGACAGAAATCAGCCCCAGCATTTT. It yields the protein CASSKDRNQPQHF.

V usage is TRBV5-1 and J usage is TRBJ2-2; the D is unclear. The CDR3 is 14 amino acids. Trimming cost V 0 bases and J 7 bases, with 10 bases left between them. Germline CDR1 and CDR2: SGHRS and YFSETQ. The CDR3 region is CASSLGHSGGELFF. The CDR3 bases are TGCGCCAGCAGCTTGGGTCACTCCGGCGGGGAGCTGTTTTTT.

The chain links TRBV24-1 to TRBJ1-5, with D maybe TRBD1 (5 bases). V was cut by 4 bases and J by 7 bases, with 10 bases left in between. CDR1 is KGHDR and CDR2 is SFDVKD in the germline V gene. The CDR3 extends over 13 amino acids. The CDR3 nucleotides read TGTGCCACCAGTGAGTCCCGACAGCAGCCCCAGCATTTT. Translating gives CATSESRQQPQHF.

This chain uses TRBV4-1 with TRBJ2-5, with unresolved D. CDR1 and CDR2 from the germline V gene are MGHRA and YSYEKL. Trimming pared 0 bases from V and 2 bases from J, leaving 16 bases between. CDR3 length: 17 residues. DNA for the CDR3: TGCGCCAGCAGCCAAGATCGGGTCCGACCACCACAAGAGACCCAGTACTTC. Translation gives CASSQDRVRPPQETQYF.

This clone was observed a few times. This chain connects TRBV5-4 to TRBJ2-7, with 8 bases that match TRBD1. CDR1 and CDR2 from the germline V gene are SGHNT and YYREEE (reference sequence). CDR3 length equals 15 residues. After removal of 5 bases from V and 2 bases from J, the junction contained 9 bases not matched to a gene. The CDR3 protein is CASRPRQGSAYEQYF. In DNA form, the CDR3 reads TGTGCCAGCAGACCCAGACAGGGGAGCGCCTACGAGCAGTACTTC.

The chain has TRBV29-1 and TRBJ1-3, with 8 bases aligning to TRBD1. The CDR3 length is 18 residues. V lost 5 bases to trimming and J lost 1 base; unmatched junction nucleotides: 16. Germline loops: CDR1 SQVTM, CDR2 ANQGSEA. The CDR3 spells CSVQLGTRQGLSGNTIYF. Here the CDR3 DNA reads TGCAGCGTTCAACTGGGTACTCGACAGGGGTTATCTGGAAACACCATATATTTT.

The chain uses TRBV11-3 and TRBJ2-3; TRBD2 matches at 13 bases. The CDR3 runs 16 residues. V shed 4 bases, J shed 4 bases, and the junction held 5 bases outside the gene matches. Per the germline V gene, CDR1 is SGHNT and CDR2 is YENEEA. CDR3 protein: CASSSGLAGVADTQYF. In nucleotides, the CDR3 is TGTGCCAGCAGCTCTGGACTAGCGGGGGTGGCAGATACGCAGTATTTT.

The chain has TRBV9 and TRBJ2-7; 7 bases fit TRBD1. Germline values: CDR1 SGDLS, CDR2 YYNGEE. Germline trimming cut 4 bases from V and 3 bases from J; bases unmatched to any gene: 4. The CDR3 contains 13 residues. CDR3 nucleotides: TGTGCCAGCAGCCTGACAGGGCGCTACGAGCAGTACTTC. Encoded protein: CASSLTGRYEQYF. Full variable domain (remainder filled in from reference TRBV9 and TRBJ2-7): DSGVTQTPKHLITATGQRVTLRCSPRSGDLSVYWYQQSLDQGLQFLIQYYNGEERAKGNILERFSAQQFPDLHSELNLSSLELGDSALYFCASSLTGRYEQYFGPGTRLTVT.

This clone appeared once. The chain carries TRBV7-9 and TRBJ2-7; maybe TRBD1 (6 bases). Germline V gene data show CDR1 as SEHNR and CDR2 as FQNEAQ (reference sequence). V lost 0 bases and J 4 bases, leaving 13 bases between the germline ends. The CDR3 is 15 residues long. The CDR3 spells CASSLATGLGYEQYF. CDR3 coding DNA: TGTGCCAGCAGCTTAGCAACAGGGTTGGGATACGAGCAGTACTTC. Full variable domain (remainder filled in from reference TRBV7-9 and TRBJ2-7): DTGVSQNPRHKITKRGQNVTFRCDPISEHNRLYWYRQTLGQGPEFLTYFQNEAQLEKSRLLSDRFSAERPKGSFSTLEIQRTEQGDSAMYLCASSLATGLGYEQYFGPGTRLTVT.

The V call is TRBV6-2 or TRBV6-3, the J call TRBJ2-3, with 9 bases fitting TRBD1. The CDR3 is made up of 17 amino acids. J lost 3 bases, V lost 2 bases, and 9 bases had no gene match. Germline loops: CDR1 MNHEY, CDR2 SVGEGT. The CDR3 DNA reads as TGTGCCAGCAGTTACGGGAGGACAGGGGCAGGGACAGATACGCAGTATTTT. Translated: CASSYGRTGAGTDTQYF.

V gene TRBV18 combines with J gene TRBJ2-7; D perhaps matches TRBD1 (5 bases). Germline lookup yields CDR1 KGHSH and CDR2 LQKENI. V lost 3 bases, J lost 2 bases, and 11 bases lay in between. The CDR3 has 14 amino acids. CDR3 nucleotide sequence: TGTGCCAGCTCACCTCAACAGGACACCTACGAGCAGTACTTC. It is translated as CASSPQQDTYEQYF. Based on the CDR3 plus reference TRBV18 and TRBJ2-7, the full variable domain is NAGVMQNPRHLVRRRGQEARLRCSPMKGHSHVYWYRQLPEEGLKFMVYLQKENIIDESGMPKERFSAEFPKEGPSILRIQQVVRGDSAAYFCASSPQQDTYEQYFGPGTRLTVT.

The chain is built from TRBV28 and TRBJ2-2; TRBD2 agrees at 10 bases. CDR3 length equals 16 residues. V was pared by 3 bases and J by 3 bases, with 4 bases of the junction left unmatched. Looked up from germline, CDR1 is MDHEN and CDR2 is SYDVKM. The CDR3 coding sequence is TGTGCCAGCAGTTTCAGCGGGGGGGCCGACACCGGGGAGCTGTTTTTT. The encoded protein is CASSFSGGADTGELFF.

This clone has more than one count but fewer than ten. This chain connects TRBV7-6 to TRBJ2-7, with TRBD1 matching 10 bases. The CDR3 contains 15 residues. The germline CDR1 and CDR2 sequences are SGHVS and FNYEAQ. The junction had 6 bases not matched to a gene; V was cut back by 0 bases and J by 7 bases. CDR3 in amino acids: CASSLADRGLYEQYF. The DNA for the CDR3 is TGTGCCAGCAGCTTAGCGGACAGGGGGTTATATGAGCAGTACTTC. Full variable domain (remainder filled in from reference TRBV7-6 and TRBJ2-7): GAGVSQSPRYKVTKRGQDVALRCDPISGHVSLYWYRQALGQGPEFLTYFNYEAQQDKSGLPNDRFSAERPEGSISTLTIQRTEQRDSAMYRCASSLADRGLYEQYFGPGTRLTVT.

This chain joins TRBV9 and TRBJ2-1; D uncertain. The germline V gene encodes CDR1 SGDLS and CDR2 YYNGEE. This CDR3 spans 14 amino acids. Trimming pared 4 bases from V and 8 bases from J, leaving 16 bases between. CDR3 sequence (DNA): TGTGCCAGCAGCCCAGACAATCCAATGTATGAGCAGTTCTTC. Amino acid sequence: CASSPDNPMYEQFF.

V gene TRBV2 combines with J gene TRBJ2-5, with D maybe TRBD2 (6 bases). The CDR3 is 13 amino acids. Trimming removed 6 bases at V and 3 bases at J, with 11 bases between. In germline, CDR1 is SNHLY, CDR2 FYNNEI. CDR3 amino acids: CASSGDSKETQYF. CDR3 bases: TGTGCCAGCAGCGGGGACTCTAAAGAGACCCAGTACTTC. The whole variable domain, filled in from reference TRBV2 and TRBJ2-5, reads EPEVTQTPSHQVTQMGQEVILRCVPISNHLYFYWYRQILGQKVEFLVSFYNNEISEKSEIFDDQFSVERPDGSNFTLKIRSTKLEDSAMYFCASSGDSKETQYFGPGTRLLVL.

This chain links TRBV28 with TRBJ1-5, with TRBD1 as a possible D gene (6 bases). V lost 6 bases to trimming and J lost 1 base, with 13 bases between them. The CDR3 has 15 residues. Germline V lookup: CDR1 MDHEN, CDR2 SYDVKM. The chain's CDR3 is CASSSVDRSNQPQHF. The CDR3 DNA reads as TGTGCCAGCAGCTCCGTCGACAGGAGCAATCAGCCCCAGCATTTT.

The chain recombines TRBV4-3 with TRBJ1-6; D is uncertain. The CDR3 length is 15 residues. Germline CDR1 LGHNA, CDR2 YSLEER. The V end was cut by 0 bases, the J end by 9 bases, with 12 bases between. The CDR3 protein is CASSQDSGLGSPLHF. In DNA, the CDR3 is TGCGCCAGCAGCCAAGATTCAGGACTAGGTTCACCCCTCCACTTT.

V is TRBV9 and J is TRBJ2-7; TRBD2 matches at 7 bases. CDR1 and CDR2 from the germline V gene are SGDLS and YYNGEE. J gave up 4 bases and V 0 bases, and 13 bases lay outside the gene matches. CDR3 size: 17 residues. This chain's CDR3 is CASSVGSGVNGRYEQYF. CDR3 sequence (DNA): TGTGCCAGCAGCGTAGGGAGCGGGGTGAATGGGAGGTACGAGCAGTACTTC. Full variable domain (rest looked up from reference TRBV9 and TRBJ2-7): DSGVTQTPKHLITATGQRVTLRCSPRSGDLSVYWYQQSLDQGLQFLIQYYNGEERAKGNILERFSAQQFPDLHSELNLSSLELGDSALYFCASSVGSGVNGRYEQYFGPGTRLTVT.

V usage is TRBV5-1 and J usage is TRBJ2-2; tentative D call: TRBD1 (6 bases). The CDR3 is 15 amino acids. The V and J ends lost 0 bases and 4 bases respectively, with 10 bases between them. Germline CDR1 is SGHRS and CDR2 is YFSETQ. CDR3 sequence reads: CASSLDTGSTGELFF. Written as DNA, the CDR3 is TGCGCCAGCAGCTTGGATACAGGGAGCACCGGGGAGCTGTTTTTT. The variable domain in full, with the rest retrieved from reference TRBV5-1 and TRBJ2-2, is KAGVTQTPRYLIKTRGQQVTLSCSPISGHRSVSWYQQTPGQGLQFLFEYFSETQRNKGNFPGRFSGRQFSNSRSEMNVSTLELGDSALYLCASSLDTGSTGELFFGEGSRLTVL.

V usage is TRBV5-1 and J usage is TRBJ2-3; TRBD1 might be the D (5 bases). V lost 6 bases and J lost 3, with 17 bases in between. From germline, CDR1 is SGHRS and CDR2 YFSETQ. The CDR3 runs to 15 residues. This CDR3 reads CASTTTVSGTDTQYF. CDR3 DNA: TGCGCCAGCACCACGACAGTTTCTGGGACAGATACGCAGTATTTT.

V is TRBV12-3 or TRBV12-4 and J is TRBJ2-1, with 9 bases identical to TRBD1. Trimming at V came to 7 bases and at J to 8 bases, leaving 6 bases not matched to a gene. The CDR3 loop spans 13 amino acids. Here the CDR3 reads CASTLGQGDEQFF. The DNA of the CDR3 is TGTGCCAGCACCCTGGGACAGGGAGATGAGCAGTTCTTC.

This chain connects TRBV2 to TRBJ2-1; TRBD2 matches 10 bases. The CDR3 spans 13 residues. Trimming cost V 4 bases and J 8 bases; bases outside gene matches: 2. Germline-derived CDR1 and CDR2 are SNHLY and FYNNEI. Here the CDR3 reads CASSATSGYEQFF. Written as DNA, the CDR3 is TGTGCCAGCAGTGCGACTAGCGGGTATGAGCAGTTCTTC.

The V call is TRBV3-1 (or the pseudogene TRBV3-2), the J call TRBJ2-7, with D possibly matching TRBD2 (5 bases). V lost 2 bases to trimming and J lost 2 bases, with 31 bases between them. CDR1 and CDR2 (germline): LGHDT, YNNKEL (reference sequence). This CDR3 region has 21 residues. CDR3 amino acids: CASSQNSTRGSPTAVPYEQYF. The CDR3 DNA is TGTGCCAGCAGCCAAAACTCCACCCGGGGTAGCCCCACCGCAGTCCCCTACGAGCAGTACTTC.

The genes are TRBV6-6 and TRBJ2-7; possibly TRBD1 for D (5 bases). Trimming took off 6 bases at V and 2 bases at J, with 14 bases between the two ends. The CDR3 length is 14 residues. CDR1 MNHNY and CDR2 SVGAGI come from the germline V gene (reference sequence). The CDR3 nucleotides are TGTGCCAGCAGCCTCGATAGGGGCACCTACGAGCAGTACTTC. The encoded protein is CASSLDRGTYEQYF.

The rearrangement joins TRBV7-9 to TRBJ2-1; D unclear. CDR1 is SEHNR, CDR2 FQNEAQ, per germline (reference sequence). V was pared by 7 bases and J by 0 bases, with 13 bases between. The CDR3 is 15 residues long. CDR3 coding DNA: TGTGCCAGCAATGCCGGTCGCTACTCCTACAATGAGCAGTTCTTC. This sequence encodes CASNAGRYSYNEQFF.